This T cell receptor beta chain was recovered during a study of cytomegalovirus exposure and HLA in healthy donors. CDR1 SGHAT and CDR2 FQNNGV come from the germline V gene. Trimming pared 2 bases from V and 0 bases from J, leaving 11 bases between. The CDR3 runs 16 residues. Remarks on this clone: Its antigen is still unknown.

60 Vbeta and 13 Jbeta primers were used in PCR. In the authors' methods: Unique TCR beta chains totaled some 80 million in a later count, with roughly 11 million of them shared. Some clones are missing from TCRdb's copy, which holds only in-frame ones; the method was immunoSEQ multiplex PCR. That table gives V, J and clone size, and the DNA gave D and trimming. Of around 71,000 clones listed, around 66% were seen once; the top ten hold 14%. The study, taken as a whole, reports: Later analysis suggested links between common viral pathogens and several top significant clusters. Cytomegalovirus status was reportedly diagnosed by the classifier with high sensitivity and specificity. When analyzed later, a missense DCLRE1C variant was found to be linked to TCR beta V- and J-gene trimming.

This TCR came from a male donor in good health and CMV-seropositive. Specimen: PBMCs. The chain couples TRBV11-2 to TRBJ1-3, with D possibly TRBD1 on 5 matching bases. CDR3 DNA: TGTGCCAGCAGCTTACGGGGACTGTACTCTGGAAACACCATATATTTT. Translating gives CASSLRGLYSGNTIYF. The full variable domain, with the rest looked up from reference TRBV11-2 and TRBJ1-3, is EAGVAQSPRYKIIEKRQSVAFWCNPISGHATLYWYQQILGQGPKLLIQFQNNGVVDDSQLPKDRFSAERLKGVDSTLKIQPAKLEDSAVYLCASSLRGLYSGNTIYFGEGSWLTVV.